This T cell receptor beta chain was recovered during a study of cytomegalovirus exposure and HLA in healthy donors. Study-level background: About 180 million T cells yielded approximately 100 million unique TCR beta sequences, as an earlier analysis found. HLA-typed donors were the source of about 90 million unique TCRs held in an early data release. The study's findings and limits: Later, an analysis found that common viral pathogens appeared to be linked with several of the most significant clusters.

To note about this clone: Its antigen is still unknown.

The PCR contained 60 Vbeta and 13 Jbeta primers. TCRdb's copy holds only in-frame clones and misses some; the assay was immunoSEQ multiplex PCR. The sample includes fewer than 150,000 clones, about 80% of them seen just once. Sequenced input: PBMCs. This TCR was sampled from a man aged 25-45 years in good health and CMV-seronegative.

This CDR3 reads CASSPVQAGYTSTDTQYF. The CDR3 DNA sequence: TGTGCCAGCAGCCCGGTCCAAGCGGGGTACACTAGCACAGATACGCAGTATTTT. The chain joins TRBV7-8 to TRBJ2-3, with 7 bases matching TRBD2. Germline V CDR1 and CDR2: SGHVS, FQNEAQ. The CDR3 spans 18 residues. V shed 5 bases and J 0 bases; nucleotides not matched to a gene: 14. The full variable domain, in which reference TRBV7-8 and TRBJ2-3 provide the parts outside the CDR3, is GAGVSQSPRYKVAKRGQDVALRCDPISGHVSLFWYQQALGQGPEFLTYFQNEAQLDKSGLPSDRFFAERPEGSVSTLKIQRTQQEDSAVYLCASSPVQAGYTSTDTQYFGPGTRLTVL.